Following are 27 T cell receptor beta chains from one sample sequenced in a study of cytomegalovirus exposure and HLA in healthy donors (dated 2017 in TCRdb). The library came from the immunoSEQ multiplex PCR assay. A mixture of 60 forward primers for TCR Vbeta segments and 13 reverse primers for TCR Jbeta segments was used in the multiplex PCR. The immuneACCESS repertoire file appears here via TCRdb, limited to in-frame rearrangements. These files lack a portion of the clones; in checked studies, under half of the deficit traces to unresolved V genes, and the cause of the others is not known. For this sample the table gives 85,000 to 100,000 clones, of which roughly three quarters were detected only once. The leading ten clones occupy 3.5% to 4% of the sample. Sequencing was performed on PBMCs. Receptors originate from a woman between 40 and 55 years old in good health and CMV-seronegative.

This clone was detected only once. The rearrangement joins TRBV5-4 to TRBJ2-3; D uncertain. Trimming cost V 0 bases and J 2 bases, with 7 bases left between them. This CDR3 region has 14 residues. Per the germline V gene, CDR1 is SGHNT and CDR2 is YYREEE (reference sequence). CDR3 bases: TGTGCCAGCAGCTTGGACTCAATCACAGATACGCAGTATTTT. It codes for CASSLDSITDTQYF.

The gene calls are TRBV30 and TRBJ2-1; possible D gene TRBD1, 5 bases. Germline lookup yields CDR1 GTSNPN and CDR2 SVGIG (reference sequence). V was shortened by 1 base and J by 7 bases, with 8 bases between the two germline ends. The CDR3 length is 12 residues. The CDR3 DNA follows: TGTGCCTGGAGTGCAAGGGGTAATGAGCAGTTCTTC. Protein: CAWSARGNEQFF. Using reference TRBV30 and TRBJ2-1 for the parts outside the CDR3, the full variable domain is SQTIHQWPATLVQPVGSPLSLECTVEGTSNPNLYWYRQAAGRGLQLLFYSVGIGQISSEVPQNLSASRPQDRQFILSSKKLLLSDSGFYLCAWSARGNEQFFGPGTRLTVL.

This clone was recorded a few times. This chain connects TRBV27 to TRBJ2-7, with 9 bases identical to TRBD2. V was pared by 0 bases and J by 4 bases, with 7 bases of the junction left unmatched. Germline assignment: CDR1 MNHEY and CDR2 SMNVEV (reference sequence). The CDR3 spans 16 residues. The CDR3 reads CASSLSREGSPYEQYF. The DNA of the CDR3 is TGTGCCAGCAGTTTATCGCGGGAGGGGAGCCCTTACGAGCAGTACTTC.

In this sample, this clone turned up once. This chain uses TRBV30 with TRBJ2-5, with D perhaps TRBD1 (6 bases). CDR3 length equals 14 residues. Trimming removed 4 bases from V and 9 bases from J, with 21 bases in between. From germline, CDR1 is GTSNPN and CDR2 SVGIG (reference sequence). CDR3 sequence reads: CAWTMRGGPRPQYF. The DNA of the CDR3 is TGTGCCTGGACCATGCGAGGGGGTCCGAGGCCCCAGTACTTC.

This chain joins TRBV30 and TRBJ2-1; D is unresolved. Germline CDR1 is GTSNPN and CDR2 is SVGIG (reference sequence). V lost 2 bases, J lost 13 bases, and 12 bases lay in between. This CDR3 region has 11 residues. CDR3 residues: CAWSLEWRQFF. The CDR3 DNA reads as TGTGCCTGGAGTCTAGAGTGGAGACAGTTCTTC. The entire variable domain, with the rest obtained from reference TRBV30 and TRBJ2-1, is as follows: SQTIHQWPATLVQPVGSPLSLECTVEGTSNPNLYWYRQAAGRGLQLLFYSVGIGQISSEVPQNLSASRPQDRQFILSSKKLLLSDSGFYLCAWSLEWRQFFGPGTRLTVL.

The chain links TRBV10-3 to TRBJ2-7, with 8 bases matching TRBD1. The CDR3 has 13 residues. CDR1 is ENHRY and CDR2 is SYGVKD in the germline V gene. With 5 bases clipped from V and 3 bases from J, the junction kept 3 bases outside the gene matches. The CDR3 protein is CAISTGGSYEQYF. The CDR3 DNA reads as TGTGCCATCAGTACAGGGGGAAGCTACGAGCAGTACTTC.

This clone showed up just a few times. Here the CDR3 reads CASSPNEARTDTQYF. As DNA, the CDR3 is TGTGCCAGCAGCCCTAACGAAGCTCGCACAGATACGCAGTATTTT. V is TRBV2 and J is TRBJ2-3; D gene unclear. Germline CDR1 reads SNHLY; CDR2 reads FYNNEI. There are 15 residues in the CDR3. V shed 6 bases and J shed 1 base, with 14 bases lying between them.

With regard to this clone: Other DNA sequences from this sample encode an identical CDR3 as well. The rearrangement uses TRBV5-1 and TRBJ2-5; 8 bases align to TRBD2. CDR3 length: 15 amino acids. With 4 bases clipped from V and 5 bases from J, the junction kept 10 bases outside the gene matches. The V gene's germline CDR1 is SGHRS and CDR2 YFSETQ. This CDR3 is CASSLAASGQETQYF. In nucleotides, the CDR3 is TGCGCCAGCAGCCTTGCGGCTAGCGGGCAGGAGACCCAGTACTTC.

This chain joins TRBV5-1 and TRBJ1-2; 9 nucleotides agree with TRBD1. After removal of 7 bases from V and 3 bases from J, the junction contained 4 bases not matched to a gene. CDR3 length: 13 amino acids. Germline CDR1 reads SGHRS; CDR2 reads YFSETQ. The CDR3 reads CASSRTGDYGYTF. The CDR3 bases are TGCGCCAGCTCGCGGACAGGGGACTATGGCTACACCTTC. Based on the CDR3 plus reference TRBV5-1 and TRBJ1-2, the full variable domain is KAGVTQTPRYLIKTRGQQVTLSCSPISGHRSVSWYQQTPGQGLQFLFEYFSETQRNKGNFPGRFSGRQFSNSRSEMNVSTLELGDSALYLCASSRTGDYGYTFGSGTRLTVV.

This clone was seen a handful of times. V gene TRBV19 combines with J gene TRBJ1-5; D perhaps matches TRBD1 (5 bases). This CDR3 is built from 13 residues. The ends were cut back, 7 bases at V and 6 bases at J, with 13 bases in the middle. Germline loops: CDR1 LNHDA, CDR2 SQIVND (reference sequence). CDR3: CASKVTGPQPQHF. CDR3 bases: TGTGCCAGTAAAGTAACAGGCCCTCAGCCCCAGCATTTT.

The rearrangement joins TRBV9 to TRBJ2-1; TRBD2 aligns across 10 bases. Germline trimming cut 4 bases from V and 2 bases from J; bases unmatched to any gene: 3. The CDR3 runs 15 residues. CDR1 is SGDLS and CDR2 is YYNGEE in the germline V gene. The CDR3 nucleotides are TGTGCCAGCAGCCTCAGCGGGGGGGCCTACAATGAGCAGTTCTTC. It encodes CASSLSGGAYNEQFF.

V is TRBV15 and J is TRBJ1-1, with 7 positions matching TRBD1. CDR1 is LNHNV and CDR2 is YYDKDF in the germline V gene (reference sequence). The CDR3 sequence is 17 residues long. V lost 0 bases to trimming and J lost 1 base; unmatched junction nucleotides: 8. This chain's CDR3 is CATSRDLRGRANTEAFF. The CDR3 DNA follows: TGTGCCACCAGCAGAGATCTTAGGGGGCGGGCGAACACTGAAGCTTTCTTT.

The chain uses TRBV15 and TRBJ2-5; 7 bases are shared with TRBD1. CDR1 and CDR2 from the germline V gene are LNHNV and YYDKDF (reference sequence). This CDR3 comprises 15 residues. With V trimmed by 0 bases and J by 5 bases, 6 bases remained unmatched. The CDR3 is CATSRDRQGAETQYF. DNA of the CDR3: TGTGCCACCAGCAGAGATCGACAGGGAGCGGAGACCCAGTACTTC.

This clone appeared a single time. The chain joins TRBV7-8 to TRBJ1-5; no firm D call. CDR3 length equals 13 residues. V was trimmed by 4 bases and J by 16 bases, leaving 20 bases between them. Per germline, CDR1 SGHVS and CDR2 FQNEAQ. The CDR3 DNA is TGTGCCAGCAGCTCCGAAACTAGGAACCCCTACCATTTT. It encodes CASSSETRNPYHF.

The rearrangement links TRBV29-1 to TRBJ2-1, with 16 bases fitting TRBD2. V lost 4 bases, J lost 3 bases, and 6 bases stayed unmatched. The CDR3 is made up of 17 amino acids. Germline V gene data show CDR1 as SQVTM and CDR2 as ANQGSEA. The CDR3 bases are TGCAGCGTTGCCGGGACTAGCGGGGGGGCGAACTACAATGAGCAGTTCTTC. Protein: CSVAGTSGGANYNEQFF.

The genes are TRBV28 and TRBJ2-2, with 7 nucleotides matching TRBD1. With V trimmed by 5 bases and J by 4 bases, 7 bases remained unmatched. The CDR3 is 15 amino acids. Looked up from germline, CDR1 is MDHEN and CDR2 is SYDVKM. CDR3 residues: CASSNDRDATGELFF. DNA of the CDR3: TGTGCCAGCAGTAACGACAGGGATGCCACCGGGGAGCTGTTTTTT.

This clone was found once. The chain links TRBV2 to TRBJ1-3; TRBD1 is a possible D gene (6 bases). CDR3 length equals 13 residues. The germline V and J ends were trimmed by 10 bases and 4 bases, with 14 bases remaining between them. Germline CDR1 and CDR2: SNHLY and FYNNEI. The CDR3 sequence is CATRGSLGNTIYF. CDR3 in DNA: TGTGCCACCAGGGGCAGTCTCGGAAACACCATATATTTT.

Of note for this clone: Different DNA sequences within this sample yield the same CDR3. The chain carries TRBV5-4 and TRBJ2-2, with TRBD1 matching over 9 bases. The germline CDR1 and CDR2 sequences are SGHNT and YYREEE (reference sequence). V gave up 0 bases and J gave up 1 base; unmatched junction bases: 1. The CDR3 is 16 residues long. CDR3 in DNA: TGTGCCAGCAGCTTGGGACAGGGGGTGAACACCGGGGAGCTGTTTTTT. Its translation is CASSLGQGVNTGELFF.

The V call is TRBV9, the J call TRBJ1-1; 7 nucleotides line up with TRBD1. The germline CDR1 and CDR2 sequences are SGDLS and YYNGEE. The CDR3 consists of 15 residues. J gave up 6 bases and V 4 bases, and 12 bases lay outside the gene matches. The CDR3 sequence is CASSTGDRGAPEAFF. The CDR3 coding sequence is TGTGCCAGCAGCACTGGGGACAGAGGGGCACCTGAAGCTTTCTTT.

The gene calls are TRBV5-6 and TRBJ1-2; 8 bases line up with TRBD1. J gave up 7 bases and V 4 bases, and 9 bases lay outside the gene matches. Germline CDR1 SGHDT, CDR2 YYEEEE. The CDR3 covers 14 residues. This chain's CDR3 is CASSSYRGARGYTF. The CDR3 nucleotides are TGTGCCAGCAGCAGCTACAGGGGGGCTCGTGGCTACACCTTC.

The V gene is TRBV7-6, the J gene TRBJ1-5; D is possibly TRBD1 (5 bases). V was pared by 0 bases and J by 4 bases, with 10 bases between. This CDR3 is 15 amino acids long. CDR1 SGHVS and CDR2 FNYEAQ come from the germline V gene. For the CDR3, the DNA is TGTGCCAGCAGCTTAGCGCAGGGTAGGAATCAGCCCCAGCATTTT. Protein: CASSLAQGRNQPQHF. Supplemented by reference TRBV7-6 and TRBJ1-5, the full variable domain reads GAGVSQSPRYKVTKRGQDVALRCDPISGHVSLYWYRQALGQGPEFLTYFNYEAQQDKSGLPNDRFSAERPEGSISTLTIQRTEQRDSAMYRCASSLAQGRNQPQHFGDGTRLSIL.

The CDR3 is CASRRMEGATYEQYF. The CDR3 DNA reads TGTGCCAGCAGACGGATGGAGGGGGCTACTTACGAGCAGTACTTC. The V call is TRBV6-5, the J call TRBJ2-7; D may be TRBD1 (7 bases). The CDR3 length is 15 residues. Germline V gene data show CDR1 as MNHEY and CDR2 as SVGAGI. Deletions cut 6 bases from V and 4 bases from J, with 19 bases between.

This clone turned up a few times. As DNA, the CDR3 is TGTGCCGCCACTGAGCGAGGGACAGGGAGGCCGCCCCAGCATTTT. It yields the protein CAATERGTGRPPQHF. The rearrangement uses TRBV28 and TRBJ1-5; 9 bases align to TRBD1. The V and J ends lost 11 bases and 9 bases, in that order; junction bases with no gene match: 17. CDR1 is MDHEN and CDR2 is SYDVKM in the germline V gene. This CDR3 has 15 amino acids.

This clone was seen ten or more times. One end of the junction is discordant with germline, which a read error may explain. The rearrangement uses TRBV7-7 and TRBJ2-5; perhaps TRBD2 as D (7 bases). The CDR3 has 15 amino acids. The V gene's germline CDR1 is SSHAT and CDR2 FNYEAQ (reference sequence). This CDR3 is CASSLVGGLSETQYF. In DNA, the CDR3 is TGTGCTAGCAGCTTAGTCGGGGGGCTAAGCGAGACCCAGTACTTC.

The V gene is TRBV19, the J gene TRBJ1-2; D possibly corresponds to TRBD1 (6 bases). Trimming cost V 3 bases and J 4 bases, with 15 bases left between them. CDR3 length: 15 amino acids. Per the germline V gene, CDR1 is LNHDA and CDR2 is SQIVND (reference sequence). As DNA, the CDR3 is TGTGCCAGTAGTATCAGGGGTTCGGGTGCCTATGGCTACACCTTC. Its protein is CASSIRGSGAYGYTF.

CDR3: CASSQDLGRETQYF. The CDR3 DNA follows: TGCGCCAGCAGCCAAGATTTGGGGCGCGAGACCCAGTACTTC. This chain joins TRBV4-3 and TRBJ2-5; weak D call: TRBD1 (5 bases). This CDR3 has 14 amino acids. Germline V CDR1 and CDR2: LGHNA, YSLEER. Between the trimmed V and J ends, which lost 0 bases and 5 bases, there was a span of 10 bases.

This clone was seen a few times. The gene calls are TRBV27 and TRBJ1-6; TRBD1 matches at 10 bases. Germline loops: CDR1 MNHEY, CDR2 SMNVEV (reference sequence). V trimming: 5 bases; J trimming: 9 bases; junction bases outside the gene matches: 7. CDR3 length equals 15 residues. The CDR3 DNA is TGTGCCAGCAGTCCAAGACAGGGGGCTATTTCACCCCTCCACTTT. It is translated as CASSPRQGAISPLHF.